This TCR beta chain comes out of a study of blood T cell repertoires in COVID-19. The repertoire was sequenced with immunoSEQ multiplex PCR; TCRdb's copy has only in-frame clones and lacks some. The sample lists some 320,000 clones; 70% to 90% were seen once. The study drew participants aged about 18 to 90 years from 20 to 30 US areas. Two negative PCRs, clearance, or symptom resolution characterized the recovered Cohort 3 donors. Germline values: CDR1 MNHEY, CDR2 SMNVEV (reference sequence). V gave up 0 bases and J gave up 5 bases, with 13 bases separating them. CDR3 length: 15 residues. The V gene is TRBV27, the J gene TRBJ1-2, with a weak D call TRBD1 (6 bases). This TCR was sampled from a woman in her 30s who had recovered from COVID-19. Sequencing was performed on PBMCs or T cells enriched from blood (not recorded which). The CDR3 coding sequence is TGTGCCAGCAGTTTATCCACAGGGCTGGGGTATGGCTACACCTTC. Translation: CASSLSTGLGYGYTF.